The present entry profiles one T cell receptor beta chain with its context. V lost 3 bases and J lost 0; bases outside the gene matches: 5. The CDR3 length is 15 residues. Germline CDR1 is PRHDT and CDR2 is FYEKMQ (reference sequence). The sample belongs to a study of cytomegalovirus exposure and HLA in healthy donors. Data came from immunoSEQ multiplex PCR; TCRdb stores just in-frame clones and leaves some out. Of some 110,000 clones detected, 88% appear once; the ten largest clones hold about 1.8%. Sample: PBMCs. The chain couples TRBV13 to TRBJ2-7, with 7 bases matching TRBD1. This receptor was identified in a young man in good health and CMV-seronegative. The CDR3 sequence is CASSFLQGPSYEQYF. CDR3 in DNA: TGTGCCAGCAGCTTTCTACAGGGGCCCTCCTACGAGCAGTACTTC.